The 11 T cell receptor beta chains reported below all come from one sample, sequenced in a study of CD8+ T cells in alopecia areata. Reverse transcribed after extraction, RNA yielded cDNA as the sequencing template. The table came from immunoSEQ multiplex PCR; TCRdb's copy has only in-frame clones and leaves some out. The table has nearly 200,000 clones, 58% seen once. The treatment is: oral pan-JAK inhibitor, 5-10 mg twice daily. The input for sequencing was CD4+ T cells sorted from blood, taken at week 24, from a patient treated with tofacitinib. The receptors stem from a human donor with alopecia areata.

This clone occurred a few times. V and J are TRBV4-3 and TRBJ2-7; D uncertain. Trimming removed 0 bases from V and 3 bases from J, with 6 bases in between. The CDR3 is made up of 13 amino acids. Germline assignment: CDR1 LGHNA and CDR2 YSLEER. The CDR3: CASSQDYDYEQYF. The CDR3 DNA follows: TGCGCCAGCAGCCAAGATTACGACTACGAGCAGTACTTC.

The J gene is TRBJ1-1, the V gene TRBV29-1, with 7 bases fitting TRBD1. This CDR3 is built from 13 residues. Trimming cost V 6 bases and J 4 bases; bases outside gene matches: 8. Germline V CDR1 and CDR2: SQVTM, ANQGSEA. As DNA, the CDR3 is TGCAGCGTGGAACTCCAGGGGGGCACTGAAGCTTTCTTT. It specifies CSVELQGGTEAFF.

The rearrangement joins TRBV7-9 to TRBJ2-5; D gene ambiguous. Germline CDR1 and CDR2: SEHNR and FQNEAQ (reference sequence). The germline V and J ends were trimmed by 2 bases and 5 bases, with 12 bases remaining between them. The CDR3 covers 14 residues. CDR3 loop: CASSLLLLGETQYF. In nucleotides, the CDR3 is TGTGCCAGCAGCTTATTGCTCCTTGGGGAGACCCAGTACTTC. Supplemented by reference TRBV7-9 and TRBJ2-5, the full variable domain reads DTGVSQNPRHKITKRGQNVTFRCDPISEHNRLYWYRQTLGQGPEFLTYFQNEAQLEKSRLLSDRFSAERPKGSFSTLEIQRTEQGDSAMYLCASSLLLLGETQYFGPGTRLLVL.

The chain joins TRBV19 to TRBJ1-1; D remains unclear. Trimming shortened V by 9 bases and J by 1 base, and 12 bases separated the two germline ends. Germline V gives CDR1 LNHDA, CDR2 SQIVND (reference sequence). CDR3 length equals 13 residues. CDR3 loop: CASGLAGNTEAFF. In DNA form, the CDR3 reads TGTGCCAGCGGACTAGCGGGGAACACTGAAGCTTTCTTT.

V gene TRBV10-3 combines with J gene TRBJ2-7; 12 bases map to TRBD2. The J segment lost 9 bases and the V segment lost 4 bases, leaving 13 bases of the junction unmatched. CDR3 size: 16 residues. The V gene's germline CDR1 is ENHRY and CDR2 SYGVKD. The CDR3 spells CAISALAGGLPGRQYF. The CDR3 region has the DNA TGTGCCATCAGTGCACTAGCGGGAGGCCTGCCGGGAAGGCAGTACTTC.

This CDR3 is CASSLQGRDYGYTF. The DNA for the CDR3 is TGCGCCAGCAGCCTTCAGGGGAGAGACTATGGCTACACCTTC. The V call is TRBV4-3, the J call TRBJ1-2, with D possibly TRBD1 on 6 matching bases. V dropped 4 bases and J dropped 3 bases, with 12 bases sitting between them. The CDR3 consists of 14 residues. CDR1 and CDR2 from the germline V gene are LGHNA and YSLEER.

The chain employs TRBV7-9 and TRBJ2-7, with D unresolved. Trimming took 4 bases from V and 5 from J, leaving 9 bases between them. CDR3 length: 12 residues. The V gene's germline CDR1 is SEHNR and CDR2 FQNEAQ (reference sequence). The chain's CDR3 is CASSSFRDEQYF. Written as DNA, the CDR3 is TGTGCCAGCAGCTCCTTTCGGGACGAGCAGTACTTC. The full variable domain, its missing parts supplied by reference TRBV7-9 and TRBJ2-7, is DTGVSQNPRHKITKRGQNVTFRCDPISEHNRLYWYRQTLGQGPEFLTYFQNEAQLEKSRLLSDRFSAERPKGSFSTLEIQRTEQGDSAMYLCASSSFRDEQYFGPGTRLTVT.

The chain employs TRBV5-1 and TRBJ1-2; D may be TRBD1 (5 bases). Per the germline V gene, CDR1 is SGHRS and CDR2 is YFSETQ. Between the trimmed V and J ends, which lost 1 base and 4 bases, there was a span of 17 bases. This CDR3 region has 16 residues. The CDR3 spells CASSLSTQGGLYGYTF. The CDR3 coding sequence is TGCGCCAGCAGCTTGTCAACTCAGGGAGGCCTCTATGGCTACACCTTC.

As DNA, the CDR3 is TGTGCCAGCAGCTTTAGGCCGGGACAGATAAATCAGCCCCAGCATTTT. It translates to CASSFRPGQINQPQHF. The chain joins TRBV7-9 to TRBJ1-5; 7 bases match TRBD1. Germline CDR1 reads SEHNR; CDR2 reads FQNEAQ (reference sequence). J gave up 4 bases and V 3 bases, and 9 bases lay outside the gene matches. This CDR3 region has 16 residues.

The chain carries TRBV5-1 and TRBJ1-1; maybe TRBD1 (6 bases). CDR3 length equals 14 residues. The germline V gene encodes CDR1 SGHRS and CDR2 YFSETQ. V lost 2 bases and J lost 5, with 13 bases in between. The CDR3 loop is CASSFETGRTEAFF. CDR3 nucleotide sequence: TGCGCCAGCAGCTTCGAGACAGGTCGTACTGAAGCTTTCTTT.

This clone was seen only a few times. V and J are TRBV5-6 and TRBJ2-4; TRBD2 aligns across 7 bases. The CDR3 totals 14 residues. V gave up 7 bases and J gave up 0 bases; unmatched junction bases: 4. CDR1 and CDR2 from the germline V gene are SGHDT and YYEEEE. The CDR3 protein is CASQGGGAKNIQYF. DNA of the CDR3: TGTGCCAGCCAGGGCGGGGGAGCCAAAAACATTCAGTACTTC.